Sequencing of this T cell receptor beta chain was carried out in a study of CD8 T cells in ankylosing spondylitis. The sample holds a few counts of this clonotype. Its cognate antigen is unknown. One entry per CDR3 protein results from TCRdb running MiXCR on the 5' RACE reads. The repertoire consists of 200,000 or so distinct CDR3 sequences, with 10% to 15% occurring once and the leading ten covering 9.5% to 12%. Trimming cost V 4 bases and J 7 bases, with 10 bases left between them. Per the germline V gene, CDR1 is SGHVS and CDR2 is FNYEAQ. This CDR3 is built from 13 residues. The study, taken as a whole, reports: Disease-linked clones were reportedly significantly enriched in matched ankylosing spondylitis synovial fluid. In synovial fluid and blood from reactive arthritis, some motif variants were previously reported.

The chain combines TRBV7-6 with TRBJ1-4, with D hard to call. The clonotype originates from a female donor with ankylosing spondylitis or in good health (not recorded which). The sequencing input was blood, either unsorted or a sorted T cell fraction (not recorded which). The DNA for the CDR3 is TGTGCCAGCAGCTCTCTCCAAGGTGAAAAACTGTTTTTT. The encoded protein is CASSSLQGEKLFF.